This T cell receptor (beta chain) was found in a study of blood T cells in healthy people across ages. General study findings and limits: Conclusively comparing naive with antigen-experienced cells was impossible with unsorted PBMCs.

In its sample, this clonotype was seen a few times. What it binds is not known. V shed 0 bases, J shed 2 bases, and the junction held 4 bases outside the gene matches. The germline CDR1 and CDR2 sequences are GTSNPN and SVGIG (reference sequence). This CDR3 region has 15 residues. Primed by a sample-barcoded 5' primer and a J-beta primer mix, a second PCR proceeded for 7 to 11 cycles. The authors tagged each cDNA molecule using a template-switch adaptor with 12 random nucleotides. Every individual sample yielded 3 million or more paired-end reads (each containing CDR3). Using its own MiXCR run on the 5' RACE reads, TCRdb lists one record per CDR3 protein. The sample has some 640,000 distinct CDR3 sequences, 45% to 50% seen once.

The sequencing input was blood. The source is a woman aged 60-70 years in good health. The chain joins TRBV30 to TRBJ2-3, with TRBD2 matching 8 bases. The CDR3, as DNA: TGTGCCTGGAGTGTAACTAGCGGACTCACAGATACGCAGTATTTT. It specifies CAWSVTSGLTDTQYF. Full variable domain (remainder filled in from reference TRBV30 and TRBJ2-3): SQTIHQWPATLVQPVGSPLSLECTVEGTSNPNLYWYRQAAGRGLQLLFYSVGIGQISSEVPQNLSASRPQDRQFILSSKKLLLSDSGFYLCAWSVTSGLTDTQYFGPGTRLTVL.